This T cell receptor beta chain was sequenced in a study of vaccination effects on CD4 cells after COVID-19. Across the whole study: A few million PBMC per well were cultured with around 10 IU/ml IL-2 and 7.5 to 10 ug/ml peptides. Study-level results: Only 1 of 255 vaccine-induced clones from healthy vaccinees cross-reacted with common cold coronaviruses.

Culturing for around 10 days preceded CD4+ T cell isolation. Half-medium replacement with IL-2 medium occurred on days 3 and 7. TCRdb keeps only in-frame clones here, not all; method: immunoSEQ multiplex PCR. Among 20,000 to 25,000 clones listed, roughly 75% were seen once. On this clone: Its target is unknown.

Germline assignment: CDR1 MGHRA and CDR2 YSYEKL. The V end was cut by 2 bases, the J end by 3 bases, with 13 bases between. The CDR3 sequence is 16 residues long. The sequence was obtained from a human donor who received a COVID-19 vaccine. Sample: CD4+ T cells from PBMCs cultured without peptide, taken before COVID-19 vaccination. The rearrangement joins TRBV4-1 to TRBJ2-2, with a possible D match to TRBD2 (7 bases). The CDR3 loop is CASSQNRGADTGELFF. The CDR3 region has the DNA TGCGCCAGCAGCCAAAACCGGGGGGCCGACACCGGGGAGCTGTTTTTT.